What follows are 30 T cell receptor beta chains derived from one specimen sequenced in a study of radiation and T cells in renal cell carcinoma. Repertoires were generated with immunoSEQ multiplex PCR, while TCRdb's copy carries only in-frame clones and drops some. The table includes roughly 130,000 clones, more than 70% detected once. Noted time point: blood 2 weeks post-SBRT. Treatment of the sample: 15 Gy SBRT to primary tumor, nephrectomy 4 weeks later. The sample consisted of blood, taken from a patient whose treatment included radiotherapy and nephrectomy. Receptors originate from a woman in her 70s with renal cell carcinoma.

To note about this clone: The junction departs from the called germline gene at one end, perhaps through a read error. The CDR3 region is CASSWTVQETQYF. Written as DNA, the CDR3 is TGTGCTAGCAGTTGGACTGTCCAAGAGACCCAGTACTTC. The chain links TRBV7-7 to TRBJ2-5; D is possibly TRBD2 (5 bases). CDR1 and CDR2 from the germline V gene are SSHAT and FNYEAQ (reference sequence). The length of the CDR3 is 13 residues.

The V call is TRBV27, the J call TRBJ1-1; a possible D gene is TRBD1 (6 bases). The ends were cut back, 6 bases at V and 4 bases at J, with 9 bases in the middle. CDR1 and CDR2 from the germline V gene are MNHEY and SMNVEV (reference sequence). The CDR3 length is 12 residues. Here the CDR3 reads CASSRRGTEAFF. CDR3 coding DNA: TGTGCCAGCAGCCGCAGGGGCACTGAAGCTTTCTTT.

In regard to this clone: Different DNA sequences within this sample yield the same CDR3. The V gene is TRBV18, the J gene TRBJ1-2; D remains unclear. Germline V gene sequence: CDR1 KGHSH, CDR2 LQKENI. The V and J ends lost 3 bases and 2 bases respectively, with 7 bases between them. The CDR3 runs to 13 residues. CDR3 sequence reads: CASSPQENYGYTF. CDR3 in DNA: TGTGCCAGCTCACCCCAGGAAAACTATGGCTACACCTTC.

The V call is TRBV28, the J call TRBJ1-1, with D maybe TRBD1 (5 bases). Germline CDR1 is MDHEN and CDR2 is SYDVKM. The CDR3 covers 16 residues. V was shortened by 5 bases and J by 0 bases, with 16 bases between the two germline ends. The CDR3 region has the DNA TGTGCCAGCAGTCCAATAAGGACAAGTATGAACACTGAAGCTTTCTTT. Amino acid sequence: CASSPIRTSMNTEAFF.

This chain joins TRBV5-1 and TRBJ2-1; TRBD1 aligns across 10 bases. The CDR3 extends over 15 amino acids. Looked up from germline, CDR1 is SGHRS and CDR2 is YFSETQ. Trimming at V came to 0 bases and at J to 8 bases, leaving 5 bases not matched to a gene. CDR3 sequence: CASSLAGQGRDEQFF. The DNA of the CDR3 is TGCGCCAGCAGCTTGGCGGGACAGGGGAGGGATGAGCAGTTCTTC.

This clone is a singleton in its sample. The rearrangement links TRBV19 to TRBJ1-4; a possible D gene is TRBD1 (5 bases). Trimming took off 6 bases at V and 8 bases at J, with 13 bases between the two ends. CDR1 is LNHDA and CDR2 is SQIVND in the germline V gene (reference sequence). This CDR3 is built from 13 residues. The CDR3 loop is CASRRGAGEKLFF. Here the CDR3 DNA reads TGTGCCAGTAGACGTGGGGCCGGAGAAAAACTGTTTTTT.

This chain joins TRBV4-1 and TRBJ1-1, with D unresolved. Germline V CDR1 and CDR2: MGHRA, YSYEKL. Trimming pared 1 base from V and 0 bases from J, leaving 15 bases between. The CDR3 loop spans 17 amino acids. Here the CDR3 DNA reads TGCGCCAGCAGCCAAGGGCAAATGAGGGTATTGAACACTGAAGCTTTCTTT. Its translation: CASSQGQMRVLNTEAFF.

This rearrangement joins TRBV6-6 to TRBJ1-4, with 10 positions matching TRBD1. Germline V lookup: CDR1 MNHNY, CDR2 SVGAGI (reference sequence). This CDR3 is built from 14 residues. V dropped 7 bases and J dropped 8; count of bases not matched to a gene: 7. CDR3 DNA: TGTGCCAGCATAAGACAGGGGGCACGAGAAAAACTGTTTTTT. Translated, it gives CASIRQGAREKLFF.

The chain employs TRBV15 and TRBJ1-6, with D possibly TRBD1 on 5 matching bases. Trimming removed 1 base from V and 7 bases from J, with 11 bases in between. This CDR3 comprises 15 residues. Germline CDR1 and CDR2: LNHNV and YYDKDF (reference sequence). The CDR3 DNA follows: TGTGCCACCAGCAGAGGCGGGGGGGACAATTCACCCCTCCACTTT. This sequence encodes CATSRGGGDNSPLHF.

The chain joins TRBV11-3 to TRBJ2-5, with D perhaps TRBD1 or TRBD2 (7 bases each). CDR3 size: 14 residues. The V end lost 1 base, the J end lost 4 bases, and 10 bases lay between the germline ends. The germline CDR1 and CDR2 sequences are SGHNT and YENEEA. CDR3 amino acids: CASSLARGGETQYF. CDR3 in DNA: TGTGCCAGCAGCTTAGCCAGGGGGGGAGAGACCCAGTACTTC. Looking up the rest from reference TRBV11-3 and TRBJ2-5 gives the full variable domain: EAGVVQSPRYKIIEKKQPVAFWCNPISGHNTLYWYLQNLGQGPELLIRYENEEAVDDSQLPKDRFSAERLKGVDSTLKIQPAELGDSAVYLCASSLARGGETQYFGPGTRLLVL.

The chain carries TRBV7-9 and TRBJ2-1; TRBD1 might be the D (8 bases). Germline lookup yields CDR1 SEHNR and CDR2 FQNEAQ (reference sequence). Trimming cost V 5 bases and J 12 bases, with 14 bases left between them. This CDR3 contains 12 residues. The CDR3 coding sequence is TGTGCCAGCAGCCCACAGGGGGGGCCGCAGTTCTTC. Translation: CASSPQGGPQFF.

J is TRBJ1-1 and V is TRBV10-3; a weak D match, TRBD1 (6 bases). The V end was cut by 6 bases, the J end by 0 bases, with 11 bases between. The CDR3 length is 14 residues. Germline assignment: CDR1 ENHRY and CDR2 SYGVKD. CDR3 sequence reads: CAIRRGQMNTEAFF. The CDR3 DNA sequence: TGTGCCATCAGGCGCGGACAGATGAACACTGAAGCTTTCTTT.

V is TRBV6-6 and J is TRBJ2-1; the match to TRBD2 covers 8 bases. Losses at the gene ends were 6 bases for V and 3 bases for J; bases not matched to a gene: 7. This CDR3 is 15 amino acids long. From germline, CDR1 is MNHNY and CDR2 SVGAGI (reference sequence). CDR3: CASSDRGGNYNEQFF. In DNA, the CDR3 is TGTGCCAGCAGCGACCGGGGGGGCAACTACAATGAGCAGTTCTTC.

The V gene is TRBV13, the J gene TRBJ1-6; 10 bases agree with TRBD1. V was pared by 7 bases and J by 7 bases, with 10 bases of the junction left unmatched. Germline assignment: CDR1 PRHDT and CDR2 FYEKMQ (reference sequence). The length of the CDR3 is 16 residues. CDR3 in DNA: TGTGCCAGCAACAAAAGGGACAGGGGACAGAATTCACCCCTCCACTTT. Encoded protein: CASNKRDRGQNSPLHF.

This clone occurred once. This rearrangement joins TRBV7-2 to TRBJ2-7; 10 bases match TRBD2. The trim removed 5 bases at V and 2 bases at J, leaving 6 bases unmatched. Germline assignment: CDR1 SGHTA and CDR2 FQGNSA. The CDR3 length is 15 residues. CDR3 nucleotides: TGTGCCAGCAGCCGGGAAAGCGGGGGGGCCTACGAGCAGTACTTC. Translation gives CASSRESGGAYEQYF.

This chain uses TRBV2 with TRBJ1-4; 11 positions match TRBD1. V shed 6 bases, J shed 7 bases, and the junction held 4 bases outside the gene matches. Germline V lookup: CDR1 SNHLY, CDR2 FYNNEI. There are 14 residues in the CDR3. The CDR3 sequence: CASRMDRGREKLFF. DNA of the CDR3: TGTGCCAGCAGGATGGACAGGGGGCGTGAAAAACTGTTTTTT.

The chain links TRBV5-1 to TRBJ1-2; D unclear. Germline values: CDR1 SGHRS, CDR2 YFSETQ. V gave up 4 bases and J gave up 5 bases, with 18 bases separating them. The CDR3 is 15 residues long. This CDR3 reads CASSGSTGSLYGYTF. The CDR3 nucleotides are TGCGCCAGCAGCGGATCGACGGGTTCCTTATATGGCTACACCTTC. The whole variable domain, filled in from reference TRBV5-1 and TRBJ1-2, reads KAGVTQTPRYLIKTRGQQVTLSCSPISGHRSVSWYQQTPGQGLQFLFEYFSETQRNKGNFPGRFSGRQFSNSRSEMNVSTLELGDSALYLCASSGSTGSLYGYTFGSGTRLTVV.

J is TRBJ2-2 and V is TRBV5-4; no definite D call. V lost 0 bases and J 7 bases, leaving 1 base between the germline ends. Germline CDR1 and CDR2: SGHNT and YYREEE (reference sequence). This CDR3 has 11 residues. DNA for the CDR3: TGTGCCAGCAGCTTGGACGGGGAGCTGTTTTTT. The encoded protein is CASSLDGELFF.

J is TRBJ1-2 and V is TRBV11-3, with 9 bases matching TRBD1. V dropped 5 bases and J dropped 4; count of bases not matched to a gene: 5. Germline V lookup: CDR1 SGHNT, CDR2 YENEEA. This CDR3 contains 14 residues. The CDR3 nucleotides are TGTGCCAGCAGCCCGGGACAGGGTACCTATGGCTACACCTTC. As protein: CASSPGQGTYGYTF.

The V call is TRBV2, the J call TRBJ2-3; TRBD2 matches at 14 bases. With V trimmed by 8 bases and J by 9 bases, 7 bases remained unmatched. CDR3 length: 14 residues. Germline V gene lookup returns CDR1 SNHLY and CDR2 FYNNEI. The CDR3 is CASLETSGGDTQYF. In DNA form, the CDR3 reads TGTGCCAGCCTTGAGACTAGCGGGGGGGACACGCAGTATTTT.

V usage is TRBV5-4 and J usage is TRBJ2-7; 10 bases map to TRBD1. CDR3 size: 16 residues. The V segment lost 4 bases and the J segment 4 bases; nucleotides outside the gene matches: 11. CDR1 is SGHNT and CDR2 is YYREEE in the germline V gene (reference sequence). The CDR3 reads CASSLLSDRGGYEQYF. The CDR3 bases are TGTGCCAGCAGCCTGCTCTCGGACAGGGGGGGTTACGAGCAGTACTTC.

V is TRBV4-1 and J is TRBJ2-7; D might be TRBD1 or TRBD2, each matching 5 bases. This CDR3 comprises 16 residues. CDR1 is MGHRA, CDR2 YSYEKL, per germline. V was trimmed by 4 bases and J by 2 bases, leaving 18 bases between them. CDR3 DNA: TGCGCCAGCAGCCCCCCGGCGGGCAGGGTCCCCTACGAGCAGTACTTC. It specifies CASSPPAGRVPYEQYF.

The sample holds one count of this clone. The chain links TRBV5-8 to TRBJ1-2; TRBD1 agrees at 7 bases. From germline, CDR1 is SGHTS and CDR2 YDEGEE. Trimming at V came to 1 base and at J to 8 bases, leaving 5 bases not matched to a gene. The CDR3 runs 13 residues. The CDR3, as DNA: TGTGCCAGCAGCTTGAGACAGGGAGGAGGCTACACCTTC. Translated, it gives CASSLRQGGGYTF.

The rearrangement links TRBV7-9 to TRBJ2-3; D is perhaps TRBD2 (6 bases). Germline values: CDR1 SEHNR, CDR2 FQNEAQ (reference sequence). The CDR3 sequence is 15 residues long. V was shortened by 5 bases and J by 6 bases, with 18 bases between the two germline ends. CDR3 DNA: TGTGCCAGCAGCCCCGGGAGAGATAAGGTGGATACGCAGTATTTT. The encoded protein is CASSPGRDKVDTQYF. Supplemented by reference TRBV7-9 and TRBJ2-3, the full variable domain reads DTGVSQNPRHKITKRGQNVTFRCDPISEHNRLYWYRQTLGQGPEFLTYFQNEAQLEKSRLLSDRFSAERPKGSFSTLEIQRTEQGDSAMYLCASSPGRDKVDTQYFGPGTRLTVL.

The rearrangement links TRBV2 to TRBJ2-7; 9 nucleotides agree with TRBD1. The CDR3 spans 16 residues. Germline V gene sequence: CDR1 SNHLY, CDR2 FYNNEI. V lost 5 bases, J lost 4 bases, and 12 bases stayed unmatched. CDR3 in amino acids: CASSRTRDRVVYEQYF. CDR3 DNA: TGTGCCAGCAGTCGAACCCGGGACAGGGTGGTATACGAGCAGTACTTC.

The V gene is TRBV19, the J gene TRBJ2-1, with D tentatively TRBD2 (6 bases). V was pared by 6 bases and J by 7 bases, with 13 bases between. The CDR3 length is 13 residues. Per germline, CDR1 LNHDA and CDR2 SQIVND (reference sequence). CDR3 nucleotides: TGTGCCAGTAGCTTAGCCCGGGGGAATGAGCAGTTCTTC. Translating gives CASSLARGNEQFF. The whole variable domain, filled in from reference TRBV19 and TRBJ2-1, reads DGGITQSPKYLFRKEGQNVTLSCEQNLNHDAMYWYRQDPGQGLRLIYYSQIVNDFQKGDIAEGYSVSREKKESFPLTVTSAQKNPTAFYLCASSLARGNEQFFGPGTRLTVL.

V and J are TRBV30 and TRBJ1-1; no clear D gene. V was cut by 2 bases and J by 3 bases, with 7 bases left in between. The CDR3 runs to 12 residues. Germline V lookup: CDR1 GTSNPN, CDR2 SVGIG (reference sequence). CDR3 amino acids: CAWSPSDTEAFF. The CDR3 region has the DNA TGTGCCTGGAGTCCGTCGGACACTGAAGCTTTCTTT.

The chain is built from TRBV2 and TRBJ1-4; 7 bases are a match to TRBD1. This CDR3 has 15 amino acids. V lost 6 bases, J lost 8 bases, and 12 bases stayed unmatched. Germline lookup yields CDR1 SNHLY and CDR2 FYNNEI. The chain's CDR3 is CASSPRERGREKLFF. CDR3 sequence (DNA): TGTGCCAGCAGCCCCCGGGAAAGGGGGCGCGAAAAACTGTTTTTT.

The chain employs TRBV4-1 and TRBJ1-1, with no clear D. There are 14 residues in the CDR3. The germline V gene has CDR1 MGHRA and CDR2 YSYEKL. Trimming removed 6 bases from V and 0 bases from J, with 11 bases in between. This CDR3 reads CASRSEEMNTEAFF. As DNA, the CDR3 is TGCGCCAGCAGGTCAGAGGAGATGAACACTGAAGCTTTCTTT.

The J gene is TRBJ2-2, the V gene TRBV30; D might be TRBD2 (6 bases). Trimming took off 5 bases at V and 1 base at J, with 11 bases between the two ends. The CDR3 consists of 14 residues. The germline CDR1 and CDR2 sequences are GTSNPN and SVGIG (reference sequence). The CDR3 here is CAWAGTLNTGELFF. CDR3 bases: TGTGCCTGGGCCGGGACTTTGAACACCGGGGAGCTGTTTTTT.